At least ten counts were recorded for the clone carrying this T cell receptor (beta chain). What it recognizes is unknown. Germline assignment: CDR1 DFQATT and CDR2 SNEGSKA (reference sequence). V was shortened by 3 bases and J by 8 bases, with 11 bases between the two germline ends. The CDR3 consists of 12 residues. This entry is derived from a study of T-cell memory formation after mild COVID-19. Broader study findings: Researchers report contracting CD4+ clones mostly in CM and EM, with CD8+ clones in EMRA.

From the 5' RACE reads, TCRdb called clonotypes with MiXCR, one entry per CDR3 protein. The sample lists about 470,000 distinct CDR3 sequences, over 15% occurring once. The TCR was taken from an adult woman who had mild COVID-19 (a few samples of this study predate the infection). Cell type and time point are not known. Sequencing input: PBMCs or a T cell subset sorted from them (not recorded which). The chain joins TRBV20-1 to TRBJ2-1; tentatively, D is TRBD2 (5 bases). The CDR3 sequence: CSARGVWDEQFF. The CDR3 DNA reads TGCAGTGCTAGGGGAGTCTGGGATGAGCAGTTCTTC.